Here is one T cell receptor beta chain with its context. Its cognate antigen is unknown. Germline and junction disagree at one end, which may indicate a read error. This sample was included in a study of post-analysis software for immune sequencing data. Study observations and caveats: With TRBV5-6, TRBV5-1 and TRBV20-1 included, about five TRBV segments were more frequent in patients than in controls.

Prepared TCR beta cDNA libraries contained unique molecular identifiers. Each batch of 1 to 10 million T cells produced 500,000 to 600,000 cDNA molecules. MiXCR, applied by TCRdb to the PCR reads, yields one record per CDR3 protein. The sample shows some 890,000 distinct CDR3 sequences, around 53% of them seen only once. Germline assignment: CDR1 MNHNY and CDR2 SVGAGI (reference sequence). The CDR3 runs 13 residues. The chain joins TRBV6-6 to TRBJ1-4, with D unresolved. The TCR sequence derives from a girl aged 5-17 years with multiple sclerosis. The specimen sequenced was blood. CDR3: CAGSPLGWEKLFF. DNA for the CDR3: TGTGCCGGCAGTCCCCTAGGCTGGGAAAAACTGTTTTTT.